This T cell receptor beta chain is from a study of OX40 agonist ivuxolimab in advanced cancers. Study-level background: Treatment of patients was with ivuxolimab, an agonistic anti-OX40 (CD134) antibody.

A note on this clone: The antigen is not known.

Measured with immunoSEQ multiplex PCR; TCRdb has only the in-frame clones, and not every one. Seen here are around 60,000 clones, more than 65% observed once, and the top ten hold roughly 2.6%. V lost 2 bases and J 2 bases, leaving 15 bases between the germline ends. The CDR3 runs to 16 residues. CDR1 is SGHTA and CDR2 is FQGNSA in the germline V gene. General study findings and limits: No antigen was identified for the clonally expanded peripheral T cells.

The chain is built from TRBV7-2 and TRBJ1-2; D perhaps matches TRBD1 (6 bases). This TCR derives from an adult with an advanced solid tumor such as melanoma, head and neck, liver or kidney cancer. The source was CD4+ or CD8+ T cells sorted from blood, collected in a trial of the OX40 agonist ivuxolimab. This CDR3 reads CASSLSGGGTNYGYTF. The CDR3 region has the DNA TGTGCCAGCAGCTTAAGTGGGGGCGGGACAAACTATGGCTACACCTTC. The whole variable domain, filled in from reference TRBV7-2 and TRBJ1-2, reads GAGVSQSPSNKVTEKGKDVELRCDPISGHTALYWYRQSLGQGLEFLIYFQGNSAPDKSGLPSDRFSAERTGGSVSTLTIQRTQQEDSAVYLCASSLSGGGTNYGYTFGSGTRLTVV.